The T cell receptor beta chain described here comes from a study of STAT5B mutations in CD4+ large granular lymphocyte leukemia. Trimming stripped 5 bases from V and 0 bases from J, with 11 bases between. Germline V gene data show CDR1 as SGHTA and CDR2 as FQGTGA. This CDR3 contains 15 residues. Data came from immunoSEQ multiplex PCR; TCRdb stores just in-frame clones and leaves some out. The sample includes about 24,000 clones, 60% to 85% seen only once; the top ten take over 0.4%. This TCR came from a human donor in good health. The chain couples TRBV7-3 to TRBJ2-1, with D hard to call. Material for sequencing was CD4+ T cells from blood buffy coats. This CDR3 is CASSSNPSSYNEQFF. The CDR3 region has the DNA TGTGCCAGCAGCAGCAACCCAAGCTCCTACAATGAGCAGTTCTTC.